Listed below are T cell receptor beta chains from one sample, sequenced in a study of CD8 T cells in Susac syndrome. TCRdb called the immunoSEQ multiplex PCR reads again in MiXCR, with one record for every CDR3 protein. The profile shows fewer than 350,000 distinct CDR3 sequences, 90% to 95% of them singletons. The material sequenced was CD4+ T cells from PBMCs. These receptor sequences come from a human donor with multiple sclerosis. Both conserved end residues are part of each CDR3. The order of the fields is CDR3 protein, CDR3 DNA, clone size, J gene, V gene, D gene. A D gene is named only where the DNA matches it firmly. Clone size is shown for a subset of rows, as once, few, many or a class of expanded clone.

CDR3 protein: CSARLFKGSHTLNEQFF
CDR3 DNA: TGCAGTGCTAGACTTTTTAAGGGGAGTCACACATTGAATGAGCAGTTCTTC
clone size: NA
J gene: TRBJ2-1
V gene: TRBV20-1
D gene: NA

CDR3 protein: CSAGTPTGAGLVETYEQYF
CDR3 DNA: TGCAGTGCTGGAACCCCCACAGGGGCCGGACTAGTAGAGACCTACGAGCAGTACTTC
clone size: NA
J gene: TRBJ2-7
V gene: TRBV20-1
D gene: NA

CDR3 protein: CSARGNGETQYF
CDR3 DNA: TGCAGTGCTAGAGGAAACGGGGAGACCCAGTACTTC
clone size: NA
J gene: TRBJ2-5
V gene: TRBV20-1
D gene: NA

CDR3 protein: CASSRPGQTYGYTF
CDR3 DNA: TGCGCCAGCAGCCGTCCGGGACAGACTTATGGCTACACCTTC
clone size: once
J gene: TRBJ1-2
V gene: TRBV6-6
D gene: TRBD1

CDR3 protein: CASRTTSADTGELFF
CDR3 DNA: TGTGCCAGCAGAACTACTAGCGCGGACACCGGGGAGCTGTTTTTT
clone size: NA
J gene: TRBJ2-2
V gene: TRBV2
D gene: TRBD2

CDR3 protein: CASSQGNTIYF
CDR3 DNA: TGTGCCAGCAGCCAGGGAAACACCATATATTTT
clone size: few
J gene: TRBJ1-3
V gene: TRBV7-8
D gene: NA

CDR3 protein: CASSSNLQETQYF
CDR3 DNA: TGTGCCAGCAGCTCCAATTTACAAGAGACCCAGTACTTC
clone size: NA
J gene: TRBJ2-5
V gene: TRBV6-2/TRBV6-3
D gene: NA

CDR3 protein: CASSTRTGDLEAFF
CDR3 DNA: TGTGCCAGCAGCACCCGGACAGGGGATCTTGAAGCTTTCTTT
clone size: NA
J gene: TRBJ1-1
V gene: TRBV7-2
D gene: TRBD1

CDR3 protein: CAAGQGNTEAFF
CDR3 DNA: TGTGCCGCCGGACAGGGAAACACTGAAGCTTTCTTT
clone size: NA
J gene: TRBJ1-1
V gene: TRBV6-5
D gene: TRBD1

CDR3 protein: CASSPRRANEKLFF
CDR3 DNA: TGTGCCAGCTCACCTCGACGGGCTAATGAAAAACTGTTTTTT
clone size: few
J gene: TRBJ1-4
V gene: TRBV18
D gene: NA

CDR3 protein: CSARPPGLAPNEQFF
CDR3 DNA: TGCAGTGCTAGACCCCCGGGACTGGCGCCCAATGAGCAGTTCTTC
clone size: NA
J gene: TRBJ2-1
V gene: TRBV20-1
D gene: NA

CDR3 protein: CASSYRTLGGYNSPLHF
CDR3 DNA: TGTGCCAGCAGCTACAGGACCTTAGGGGGTTACAATTCACCCCTCCACTTT
clone size: NA
J gene: TRBJ1-6
V gene: TRBV7-9
D gene: NA

CDR3 protein: CASSHHSPLHF
CDR3 DNA: TGTGCCAGCAGCCATCATTCACCCCTCCACTTT
clone size: NA
J gene: TRBJ1-6
V gene: TRBV6-1
D gene: NA

CDR3 protein: CAMGMSKDTQYF
CDR3 DNA: TGTGCCATGGGAATGAGCAAAGATACGCAGTATTTT
clone size: NA
J gene: TRBJ2-3
V gene: TRBV10-3
D gene: NA

CDR3 protein: CAWNRPDVRTEAFF
CDR3 DNA: TGTGCCTGGAACCGACCCGACGTCCGCACTGAAGCTTTCTTT
clone size: once
J gene: TRBJ1-1
V gene: TRBV30
D gene: NA

CDR3 protein: CASSQGPTGKEDQPQHF
CDR3 DNA: TGCGCCAGCAGCCAAGGCCCGACAGGGAAGGAAGATCAGCCCCAGCATTTT
clone size: NA
J gene: TRBJ1-5
V gene: TRBV4-1
D gene: TRBD1

CDR3 protein: CAWSAGGSPGGYTF
CDR3 DNA: TGTGCCTGGAGTGCTGGGGGGTCACCGGGAGGCTACACCTTC
clone size: NA
J gene: TRBJ1-2
V gene: TRBV30
D gene: NA

CDR3 protein: CSAGQVETEAFF
CDR3 DNA: TGCAGTGCTGGTCAGGTAGAGACTGAAGCTTTCTTT
clone size: NA
J gene: TRBJ1-1
V gene: TRBV20-1
D gene: NA

CDR3 protein: CASSIRRGSSYEQYF
CDR3 DNA: TGTGCCAGTAGTATTAGGAGGGGGTCTTCTTACGAGCAGTACTTC
clone size: NA
J gene: TRBJ2-7
V gene: TRBV19
D gene: NA

CDR3 protein: CASSLRDRGGGYTF
CDR3 DNA: TGTGCCAGCAGTTTGCGGGACAGGGGTGGCGGCTACACCTTC
clone size: NA
J gene: TRBJ1-2
V gene: TRBV27
D gene: TRBD1

CDR3 protein: CSASPRGLTDTQYF
CDR3 DNA: TGCAGTGCCTCTCCCAGGGGGTTAACAGATACGCAGTATTTT
clone size: NA
J gene: TRBJ2-3
V gene: TRBV20-1
D gene: TRBD1

CDR3 protein: CASSQDYGNEQFF
CDR3 DNA: TGTGCCAGCAGCCAAGATTATGGCAATGAGCAGTTCTTC
clone size: NA
J gene: TRBJ2-1
V gene: TRBV4-2
D gene: NA

CDR3 protein: CASAYAGVADTQYF
CDR3 DNA: TGTGCCAGCGCCTACGCGGGCGTAGCAGATACGCAGTATTTT
clone size: once
J gene: TRBJ2-3
V gene: TRBV9
D gene: NA

CDR3 protein: CASSGTGGSSITEAFF
CDR3 DNA: TGTGCCAGCAGTGGGACAGGGGGATCATCAATCACTGAAGCTTTCTTT
clone size: NA
J gene: TRBJ1-1
V gene: TRBV6-1
D gene: TRBD1

CDR3 protein: CASSLFGSLQETQYF
CDR3 DNA: TGCGCCAGCAGCTTGTTCGGCAGCCTACAAGAGACCCAGTACTTC
clone size: NA
J gene: TRBJ2-5
V gene: TRBV5-1
D gene: NA

CDR3 protein: CGVGALAPEAFF
CDR3 DNA: TGTGGGGTGGGGGCGCTGGCTCCTGAAGCTTTCTTT
clone size: NA
J gene: TRBJ1-1
V gene: TRBV7-2
D gene: NA

CDR3 protein: CASSLDTETQYF
CDR3 DNA: TGTGCCAGCAGTTTAGACACGGAGACCCAGTACTTC
clone size: NA
J gene: TRBJ2-5
V gene: TRBV12-3/TRBV12-4
D gene: NA

CDR3 protein: CASSLRQGANTEAFF
CDR3 DNA: TGTGCCAGCTCACTTCGACAGGGGGCGAACACTGAAGCTTTCTTT
clone size: NA
J gene: TRBJ1-1
V gene: TRBV18
D gene: TRBD1

CDR3 protein: CASSPFQGRGTEAFF
CDR3 DNA: TGTGCCAGCAGTCCCTTTCAGGGGCGAGGCACTGAAGCTTTCTTT
clone size: NA
J gene: TRBJ1-1
V gene: TRBV25-1
D gene: NA

CDR3 protein: CSAIPSGFSYEQYF
CDR3 DNA: TGCAGTGCCATCCCTAGCGGGTTCTCCTACGAGCAGTACTTC
clone size: NA
J gene: TRBJ2-7
V gene: TRBV20-1
D gene: TRBD2

CDR3 protein: CASSPSGLATDTQYF
CDR3 DNA: TGTGCCAGCAGCCCTTCGGGACTAGCCACAGATACGCAGTATTTT
clone size: NA
J gene: TRBJ2-3
V gene: TRBV12-3/TRBV12-4
D gene: TRBD2

CDR3 protein: CASSLGANTEAFF
CDR3 DNA: TGTGCCAGCAGCTTAGGGGCGAACACTGAAGCTTTCTTT
clone size: NA
J gene: TRBJ1-1
V gene: TRBV7-2
D gene: NA

CDR3 protein: CASSPGDTRVSEQYF
CDR3 DNA: TGTGCCAGCAGCCCCGGCGACACTAGGGTAAGCGAGCAGTACTTC
clone size: NA
J gene: TRBJ2-7
V gene: TRBV7-2
D gene: NA

CDR3 protein: CASTFTVQLLNTEAFF
CDR3 DNA: TGTGCCAGCACCTTTACTGTGCAGCTCCTCAACACTGAAGCTTTCTTT
clone size: NA
J gene: TRBJ1-1
V gene: TRBV12-3/TRBV12-4
D gene: NA

CDR3 protein: CSARSLAEAYEQYF
CDR3 DNA: TGCAGTGCTAGATCGCTAGCAGAAGCCTACGAGCAGTACTTC
clone size: NA
J gene: TRBJ2-7
V gene: TRBV20-1
D gene: NA

CDR3 protein: CASSIPRLAGGRGTDTQYF
CDR3 DNA: TGTGCCAGTAGTATCCCGCGACTAGCGGGAGGGAGAGGGACAGATACGCAGTATTTT
clone size: NA
J gene: TRBJ2-3
V gene: TRBV19
D gene: TRBD2

CDR3 protein: CSARSSGTYEQYF
CDR3 DNA: TGCAGTGCTAGGTCTAGCGGAACCTACGAGCAGTACTTC
clone size: NA
J gene: TRBJ2-7
V gene: TRBV20-1
D gene: TRBD2

CDR3 protein: CASSVATATNEKLFF
CDR3 DNA: TGTGCCAGCAGCGTAGCGACGGCAACTAATGAAAAACTGTTTTTT
clone size: NA
J gene: TRBJ1-4
V gene: TRBV9
D gene: NA

CDR3 protein: CSARSYAGTASNYGYTF
CDR3 DNA: TGCAGTGCTAGGTCTTACGCCGGGACAGCTTCTAACTATGGCTACACCTTC
clone size: NA
J gene: TRBJ1-2
V gene: TRBV20-1
D gene: TRBD1

CDR3 protein: CASSERTSGRAVFEQFF
CDR3 DNA: TGTGCCAGCAGCGAACGCACTAGCGGGAGGGCCGTGTTTGAGCAGTTCTTC
clone size: NA
J gene: TRBJ2-1
V gene: TRBV3-1
D gene: TRBD2

CDR3 protein: CSVRREFGPLYEQYF
CDR3 DNA: TGCAGCGTTCGCAGAGAATTCGGACCTCTCTACGAGCAGTACTTC
clone size: NA
J gene: TRBJ2-7
V gene: TRBV29-1
D gene: NA

CDR3 protein: CASSVAGGSQPQHF
CDR3 DNA: TGTGCCAGCAGCGTAGCTGGGGGGAGTCAGCCCCAGCATTTT
clone size: once
J gene: TRBJ1-5
V gene: TRBV9
D gene: NA

CDR3 protein: CASSTSGGAETQYF
CDR3 DNA: TGTGCCAGCAGCACTAGCGGGGGGGCGGAGACCCAGTACTTC
clone size: NA
J gene: TRBJ2-5
V gene: TRBV12-3/TRBV12-4
D gene: TRBD2

CDR3 protein: CASSLVGLEQYF
CDR3 DNA: TGTGCCAGCAGCCTCGTTGGCCTCGAGCAGTACTTC
clone size: once
J gene: TRBJ2-7
V gene: TRBV11-2
D gene: NA

CDR3 protein: CSAGPATNEKLFF
CDR3 DNA: TGCAGCGCCGGACCTGCTACTAATGAAAAACTGTTTTTT
clone size: NA
J gene: TRBJ1-4
V gene: TRBV29-1
D gene: NA